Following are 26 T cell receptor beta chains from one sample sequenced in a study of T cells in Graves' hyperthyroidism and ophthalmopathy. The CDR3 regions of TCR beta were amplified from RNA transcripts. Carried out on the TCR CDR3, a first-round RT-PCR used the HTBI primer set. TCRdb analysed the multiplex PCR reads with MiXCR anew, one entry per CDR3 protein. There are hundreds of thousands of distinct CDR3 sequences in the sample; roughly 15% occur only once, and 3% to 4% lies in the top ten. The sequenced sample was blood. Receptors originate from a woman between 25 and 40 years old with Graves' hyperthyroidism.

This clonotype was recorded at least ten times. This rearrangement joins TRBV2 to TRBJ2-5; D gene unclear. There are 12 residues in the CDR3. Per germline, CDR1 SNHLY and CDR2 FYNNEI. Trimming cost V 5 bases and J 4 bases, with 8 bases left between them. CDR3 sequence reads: CASSYGVETQYF. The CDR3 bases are TGTGCCAGCAGTTACGGCGTAGAGACCCAGTACTTC.

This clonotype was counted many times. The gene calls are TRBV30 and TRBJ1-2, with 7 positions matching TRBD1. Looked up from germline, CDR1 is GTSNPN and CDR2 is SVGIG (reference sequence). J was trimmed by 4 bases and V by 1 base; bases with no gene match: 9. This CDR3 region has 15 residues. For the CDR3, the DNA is TGTGCCTGGAGTGCGGCAGGGGGATCCTTCTATGGCTACACCTTC. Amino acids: CAWSAAGGSFYGYTF. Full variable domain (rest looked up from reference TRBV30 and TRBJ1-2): SQTIHQWPATLVQPVGSPLSLECTVEGTSNPNLYWYRQAAGRGLQLLFYSVGIGQISSEVPQNLSASRPQDRQFILSSKKLLLSDSGFYLCAWSAAGGSFYGYTFGSGTRLTVV.

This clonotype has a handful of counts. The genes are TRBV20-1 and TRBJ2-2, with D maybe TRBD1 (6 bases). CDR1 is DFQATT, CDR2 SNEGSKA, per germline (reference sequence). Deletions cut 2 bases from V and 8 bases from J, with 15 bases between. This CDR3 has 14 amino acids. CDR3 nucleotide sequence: TGCAGTGCTAGACCCAACAGGGTAAAGGGGGAGCTGTTTTTT. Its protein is CSARPNRVKGELFF.

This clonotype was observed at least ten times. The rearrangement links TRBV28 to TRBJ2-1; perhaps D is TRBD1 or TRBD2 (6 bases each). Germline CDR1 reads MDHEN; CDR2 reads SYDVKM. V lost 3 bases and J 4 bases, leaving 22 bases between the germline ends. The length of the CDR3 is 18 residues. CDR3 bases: TGTGCCAGCAGTTTTTCGACCAGAGGGGGGCGTGGGTACAATGAGCAGTTCTTC. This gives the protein CASSFSTRGGRGYNEQFF.

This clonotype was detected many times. The CDR3 reads CASSLSGGASGYTF. CDR3 nucleotide sequence: TGTGCCAGCAGTTTATCGGGGGGCGCGTCGGGCTACACCTTC. V gene TRBV28 combines with J gene TRBJ1-2; tentatively, D is TRBD1 (6 bases). Between the trimmed V and J ends, which lost 1 base and 8 bases, there was a span of 14 bases. The CDR3 is made up of 14 amino acids. The germline V gene encodes CDR1 MDHEN and CDR2 SYDVKM.

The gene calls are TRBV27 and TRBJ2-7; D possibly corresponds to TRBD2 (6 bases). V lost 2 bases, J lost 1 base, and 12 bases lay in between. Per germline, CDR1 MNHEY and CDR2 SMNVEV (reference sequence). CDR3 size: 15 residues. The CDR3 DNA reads TGTGCCAGCAGTTTACGTGGCGGGGCTTCCTACGAGCAGTACTTC. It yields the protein CASSLRGGASYEQYF.

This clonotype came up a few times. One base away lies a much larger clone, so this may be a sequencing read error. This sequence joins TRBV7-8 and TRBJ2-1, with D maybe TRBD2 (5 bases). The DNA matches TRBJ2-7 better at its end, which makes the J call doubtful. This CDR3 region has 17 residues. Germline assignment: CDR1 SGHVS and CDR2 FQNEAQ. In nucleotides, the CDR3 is TGTGCCAGCAGCTTCGGTGGGAGTTTCTTGGCCTACAATGAGCAGTACTTC. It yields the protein CASSFGGSFLAYNEQYF.

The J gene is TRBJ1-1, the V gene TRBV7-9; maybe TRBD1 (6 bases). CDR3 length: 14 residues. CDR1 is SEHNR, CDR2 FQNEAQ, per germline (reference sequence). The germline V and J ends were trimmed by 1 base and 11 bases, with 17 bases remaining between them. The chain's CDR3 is CASSLVGGPGAAFF. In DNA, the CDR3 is TGTGCCAGCAGCTTAGTCGGCGGCCCGGGGGCGGCTTTCTTT.

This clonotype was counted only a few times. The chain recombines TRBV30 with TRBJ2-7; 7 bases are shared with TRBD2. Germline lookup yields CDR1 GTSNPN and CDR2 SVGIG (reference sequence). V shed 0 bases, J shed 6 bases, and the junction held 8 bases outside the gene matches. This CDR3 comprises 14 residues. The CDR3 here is CAWSVVLAAAEQYF. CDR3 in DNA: TGTGCCTGGAGTGTAGTCCTAGCGGCGGCCGAGCAGTACTTC.

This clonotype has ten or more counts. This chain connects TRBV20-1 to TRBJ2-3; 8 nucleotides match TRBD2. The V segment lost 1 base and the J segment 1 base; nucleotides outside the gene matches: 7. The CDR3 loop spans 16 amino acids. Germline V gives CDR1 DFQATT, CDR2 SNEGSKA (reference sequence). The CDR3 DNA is TGCAGTGCTAGAGCTGAGCGGGAGTACCGCACAGATACGCAGTATTTT. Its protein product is CSARAEREYRTDTQYF.

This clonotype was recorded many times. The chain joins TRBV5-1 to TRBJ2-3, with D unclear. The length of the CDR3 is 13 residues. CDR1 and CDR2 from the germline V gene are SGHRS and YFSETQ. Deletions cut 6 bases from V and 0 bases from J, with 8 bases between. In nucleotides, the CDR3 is TGCGCCAGCAAGTCTGAAAGCACAGATACGCAGTATTTT. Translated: CASKSESTDTQYF.

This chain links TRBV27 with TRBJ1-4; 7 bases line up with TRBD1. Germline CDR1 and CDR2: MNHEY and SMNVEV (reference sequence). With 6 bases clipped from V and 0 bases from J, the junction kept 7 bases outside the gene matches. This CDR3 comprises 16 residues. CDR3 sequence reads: CASSPGTEATNEKLFF. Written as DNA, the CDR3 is TGTGCCAGCAGCCCCGGGACAGAAGCAACTAATGAAAAACTGTTTTTT.

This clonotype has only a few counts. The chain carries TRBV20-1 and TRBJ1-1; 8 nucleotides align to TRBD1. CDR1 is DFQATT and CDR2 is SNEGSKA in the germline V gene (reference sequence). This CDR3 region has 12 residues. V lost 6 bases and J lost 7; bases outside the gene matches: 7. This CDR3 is CSALDRVGEAFF. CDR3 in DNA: TGCAGTGCCTTGGACAGGGTGGGTGAAGCTTTCTTT.

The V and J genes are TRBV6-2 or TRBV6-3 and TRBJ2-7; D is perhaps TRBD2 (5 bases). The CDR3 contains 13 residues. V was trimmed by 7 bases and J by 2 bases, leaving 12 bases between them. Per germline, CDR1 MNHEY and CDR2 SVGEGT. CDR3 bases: TGTGCCAGCAACAACGGGGTGACCTACGAGCAGTACTTC. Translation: CASNNGVTYEQYF.

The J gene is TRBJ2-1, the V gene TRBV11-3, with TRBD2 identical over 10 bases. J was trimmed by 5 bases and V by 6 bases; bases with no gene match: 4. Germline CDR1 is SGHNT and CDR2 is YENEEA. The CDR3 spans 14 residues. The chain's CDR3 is CASRILAGNNEQFF. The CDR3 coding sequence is TGTGCCAGCAGGATACTAGCGGGGAACAATGAGCAGTTCTTC.

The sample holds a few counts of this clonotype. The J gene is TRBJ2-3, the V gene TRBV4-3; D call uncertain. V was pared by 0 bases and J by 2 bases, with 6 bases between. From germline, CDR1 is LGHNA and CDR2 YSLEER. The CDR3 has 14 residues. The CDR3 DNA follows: TGCGCCAGCAGCCAAGATGTCTTCACAGATACGCAGTATTTT. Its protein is CASSQDVFTDTQYF.

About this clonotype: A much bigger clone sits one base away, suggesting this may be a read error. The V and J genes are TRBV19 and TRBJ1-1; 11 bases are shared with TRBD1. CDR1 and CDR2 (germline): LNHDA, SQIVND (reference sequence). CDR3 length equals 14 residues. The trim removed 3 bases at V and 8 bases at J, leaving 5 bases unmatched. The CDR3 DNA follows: TGTGCCAGTAGTATCGGACAGGGGGCCCGAGAAGCTTTCTTT. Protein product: CASSIGQGAREAFF.

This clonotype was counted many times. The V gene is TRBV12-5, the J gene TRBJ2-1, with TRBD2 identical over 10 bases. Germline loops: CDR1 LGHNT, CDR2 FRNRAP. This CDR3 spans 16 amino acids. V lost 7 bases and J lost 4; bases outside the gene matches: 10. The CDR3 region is CASAGLAGGLYNEQFF. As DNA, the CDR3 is TGTGCTAGTGCCGGATTAGCGGGAGGATTATACAATGAGCAGTTCTTC.

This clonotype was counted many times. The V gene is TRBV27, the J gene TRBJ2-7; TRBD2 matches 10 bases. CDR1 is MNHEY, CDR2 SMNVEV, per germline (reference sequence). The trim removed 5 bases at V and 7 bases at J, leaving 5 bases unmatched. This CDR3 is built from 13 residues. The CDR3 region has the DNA TGTGCCAGCAGTCCGGGACTAGCGCGGGAGCAGTACTTC. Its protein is CASSPGLAREQYF.

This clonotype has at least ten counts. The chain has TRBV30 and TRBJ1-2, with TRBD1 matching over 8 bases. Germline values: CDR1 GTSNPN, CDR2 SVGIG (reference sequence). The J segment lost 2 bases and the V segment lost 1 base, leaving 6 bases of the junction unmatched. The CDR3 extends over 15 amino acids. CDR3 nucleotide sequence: TGTGCCTGGAGTGAAACAGGGGGTACAAACTATGGCTACACCTTC. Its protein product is CAWSETGGTNYGYTF.

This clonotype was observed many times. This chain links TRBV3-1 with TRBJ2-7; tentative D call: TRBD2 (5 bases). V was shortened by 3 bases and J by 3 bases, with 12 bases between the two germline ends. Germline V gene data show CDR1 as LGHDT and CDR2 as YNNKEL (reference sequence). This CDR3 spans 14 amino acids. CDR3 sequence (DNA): TGTGCCAGCAGCCATTCCGGGGTTAGCTACGAGCAGTACTTC. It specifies CASSHSGVSYEQYF.

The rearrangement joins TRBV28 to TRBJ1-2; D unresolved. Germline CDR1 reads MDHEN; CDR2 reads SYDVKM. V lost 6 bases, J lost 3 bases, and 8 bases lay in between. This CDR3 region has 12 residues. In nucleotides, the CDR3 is TGTGCCAGCAGAGACACCGACTATGGCTACACCTTC. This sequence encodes CASRDTDYGYTF.

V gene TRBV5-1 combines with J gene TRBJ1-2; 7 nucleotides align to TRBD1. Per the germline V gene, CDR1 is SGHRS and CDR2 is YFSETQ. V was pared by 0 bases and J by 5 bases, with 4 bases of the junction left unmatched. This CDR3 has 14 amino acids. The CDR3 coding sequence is TGCGCCAGCAGCTTGGAGGGGGCAGGATATGGCTACACCTTC. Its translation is CASSLEGAGYGYTF.

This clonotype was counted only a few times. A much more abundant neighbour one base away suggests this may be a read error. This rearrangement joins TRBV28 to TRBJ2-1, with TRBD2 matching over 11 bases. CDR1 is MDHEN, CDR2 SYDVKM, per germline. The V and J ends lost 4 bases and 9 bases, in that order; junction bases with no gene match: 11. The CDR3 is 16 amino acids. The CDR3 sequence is CASSYLSGREDSEQFF. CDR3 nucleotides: TGTGCCAGCAGTTATCTTAGCGGGAGGGAGGACAGTGAGCAGTTCTTC.

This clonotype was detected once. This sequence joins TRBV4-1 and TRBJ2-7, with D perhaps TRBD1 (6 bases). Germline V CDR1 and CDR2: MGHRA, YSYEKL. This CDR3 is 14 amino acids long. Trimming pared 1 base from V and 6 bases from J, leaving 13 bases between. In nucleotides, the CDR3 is TGCGCCAGCAGCCAAGGAGGGGGTTTGAGCGAGCAGTACTTC. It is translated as CASSQGGGLSEQYF.

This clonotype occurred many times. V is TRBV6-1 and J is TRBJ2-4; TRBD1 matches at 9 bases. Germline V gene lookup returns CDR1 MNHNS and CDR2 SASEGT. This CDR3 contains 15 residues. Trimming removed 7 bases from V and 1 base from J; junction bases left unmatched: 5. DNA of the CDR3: TGTGCCAGCATTCGGACAGGGGTGGCCAAAAACATTCAGTACTTC. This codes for CASIRTGVAKNIQYF.